This TCR beta chain was found in a study of blood T cell repertoires in COVID-19. For the study at large: Italy, Spain and the United States were the sources of the convalescent and acute COVID-19 samples.

Enrolment of Seattle patients took place during active infection, and they were followed longitudinally. This clone was counted once. V was pared by 5 bases and J by 9 bases, with 23 bases between. This CDR3 comprises 16 residues. In germline, CDR1 is SGHNT, CDR2 YENEEA. Measured with immunoSEQ multiplex PCR; TCRdb has only the in-frame clones, and not every one. The data contain 390,000 or so clones, around 90% of them singletons. The sample consisted of peripheral blood. The TCR was taken from a woman in her thirties with COVID-19, enrolled during active disease. J is TRBJ2-4 and V is TRBV11-3; D uncertain. DNA for the CDR3: TGTGCCAGCAGCCCCCCGAGGTTGGGTGGTTTAGGCATTCAGTACTTC. It translates to CASSPPRLGGLGIQYF. The whole variable domain, filled in from reference TRBV11-3 and TRBJ2-4, reads EAGVVQSPRYKIIEKKQPVAFWCNPISGHNTLYWYLQNLGQGPELLIRYENEEAVDDSQLPKDRFSAERLKGVDSTLKIQPAELGDSAVYLCASSPPRLGGLGIQYFGAGTRLSVL.